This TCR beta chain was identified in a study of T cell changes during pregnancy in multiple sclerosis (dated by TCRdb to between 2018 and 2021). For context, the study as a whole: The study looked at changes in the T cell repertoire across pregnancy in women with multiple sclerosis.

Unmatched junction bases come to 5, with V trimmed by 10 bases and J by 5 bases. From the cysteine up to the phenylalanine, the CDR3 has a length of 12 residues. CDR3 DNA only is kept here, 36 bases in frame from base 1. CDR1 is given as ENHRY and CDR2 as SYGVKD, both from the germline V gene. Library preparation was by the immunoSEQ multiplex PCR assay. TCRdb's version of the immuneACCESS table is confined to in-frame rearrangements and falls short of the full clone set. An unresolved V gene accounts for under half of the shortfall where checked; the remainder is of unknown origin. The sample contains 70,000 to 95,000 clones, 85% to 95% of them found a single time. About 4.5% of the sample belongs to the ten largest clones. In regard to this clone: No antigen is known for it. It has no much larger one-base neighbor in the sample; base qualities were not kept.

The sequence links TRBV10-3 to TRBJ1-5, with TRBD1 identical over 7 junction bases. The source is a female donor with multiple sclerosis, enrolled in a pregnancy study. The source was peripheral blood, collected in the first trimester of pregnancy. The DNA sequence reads TGTGCCACCCGGACAGGTGATCAGCCCCAGCATTTT. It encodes CATRTGDQPQHF.